This TCR beta chain stems from a study of T-cell reconstitution after alpha-beta-depleted transplantation in children. This clonotype has just a few counts. Researchers prepared the TCRbeta library using unique molecular identifiers, the study reports. TCRdb reprocessed the PCR reads via MiXCR and lists one record per CDR3 protein. The sample yields 200,000 to 250,000 distinct CDR3 sequences, around 10% seen once. Germline CDR1 is GTSNPN and CDR2 is SVGIG (reference sequence). The J segment lost 5 bases and the V segment lost 2 bases, leaving 8 bases of the junction unmatched. This CDR3 has 14 amino acids.

The sequences come from PBMCs from the stem cell graft donor, collected from the stem cell graft. This chain uses TRBV30 with TRBJ2-5, with TRBD1 matching over 7 bases. The source is a human donor who donated a stem cell graft to a child with acute lymphoblastic leukemia. The CDR3: CAWSPQGVRETQYF. CDR3 DNA sequence: TGTGCCTGGAGTCCTCAGGGGGTGAGGGAGACCCAGTACTTC.